The clone carrying this T cell receptor (beta chain) was picked up many times. Using unique molecular identifiers, the investigators prepared the TCRbeta library. MiXCR, run by TCRdb on the PCR reads, gives a single entry per CDR3 protein. In the table there are 200,000 to 300,000 distinct CDR3 sequences, about 12% of which are singletons. The sample comes from a study of T-cell reconstitution after alpha-beta-depleted transplantation in children. The sample here was PBMCs from the stem cell graft donor, taken from the stem cell graft. This sequence was found in a human donor who donated a stem cell graft to a child with acute lymphoblastic leukemia.

The CDR3 here is CASSPTSGRANEQFF. DNA of the CDR3: TGTGCCAGCAGCCCAACTAGCGGGAGGGCCAATGAGCAGTTCTTC. V and J are TRBV7-8 and TRBJ2-1; TRBD2 matches 13 bases. The CDR3 has 15 residues. Germline CDR1 and CDR2: SGHVS and FQNEAQ. V dropped 5 bases and J dropped 6; count of bases not matched to a gene: 4.